This is a list of T cell receptor beta chains from one sample in a study of Graves' ophthalmopathy and Graves' hyperthyroidism. TCRdb redid the calling of the multiplex PCR reads with MiXCR, one entry per CDR3 protein. The sample lists 300,000 to 450,000 distinct CDR3 sequences, 17% occurring once. Sequencing input: peripheral blood. These receptors all stem from an adult woman with stable Graves' hyperthyroidism. Each CDR3 is given with its conserved first and last residue. D genes are given only for firm matches. Rows give clone size only sometimes, using once, few, many, or a class for an expanded clone.

j_call,d_call,v_call,clone_size,cdr3_nt,cdr3_aa
TRBJ1-3,-,TRBV6-1,once,TGTGCCAGCAGTGGTGGAGGGCCCGGAAACATCATATATTTT,CASSGGGPGNIIYF
TRBJ1-5,TRBD1,TRBV6-5,many,TGTGCCAGCAGACTAAGACAGGGGGCAAGCAATCAGCCCCAGCATTTT,CASRLRQGASNQPQHF
TRBJ2-5,TRBD2,TRBV12-5,many,TGTGCTAGTGGTTTGGGACTAGCGGGAACCCAAAAGACCCAGTACTTC,CASGLGLAGTQKTQYF
TRBJ1-1,TRBD1,TRBV7-2,-,TGTGCCAGCAGCCCAGGACAGGTTGGCGAAGCTTTCTTT,CASSPGQVGEAFF
TRBJ2-7,-,TRBV6-2/TRBV6-3,many,TGTGCCAGCAGTACCCGGGGCTACGAGCAGTACTTC,CASSTRGYEQYF
TRBJ2-5,-,TRBV28,many,TGTGCCAGCAGTCTACGTGCCCAGGGGACCCAGTACTTC,CASSLRAQGTQYF
TRBJ1-5,TRBD1,TRBV6-5,many,TGTGCCAGCAGTTACGGACAGGGGGTAGGTAGCAATCAGCCCCAGCATTTT,CASSYGQGVGSNQPQHF
TRBJ2-7,TRBD2,TRBV6-2/TRBV6-3,-,TGCGTCACCGGACTAGCGGGATACAAGCAGTACTTC,CVTGLAGYKQYF
TRBJ2-7,TRBD2,TRBV30,-,TGTGCCTGGAGTGTAGGAGGCACTAGCGGGAAGAACGAGCAGTACTTC,CAWSVGGTSGKNEQYF
TRBJ2-7,TRBD2,TRBV6-2/TRBV6-3,many,TGTGCCAGCAGATACCAGCGAATAGCGGGAGGGAGCTCCTACGAGCAGTACTTC,CASRYQRIAGGSSYEQYF
TRBJ2-7,-,TRBV7-9,many,TGTGCCAGCAGCGACATACAACCCCAGGGTTTCGCCTACGAGCAGTACTTC,CASSDIQPQGFAYEQYF
TRBJ2-7,TRBD2,TRBV12-3/TRBV12-4,many,TGTGCCAGCATCTCGGGACTAGCGGGAGGCGAGCAGTACTTC,CASISGLAGGEQYF
TRBJ2-5,TRBD2,TRBV11-2,many,TGTGCCAGCAGCATGGGACTAGTGGAGACCCAGTACTTC,CASSMGLVETQYF
TRBJ2-2,TRBD2,TRBV11-2,few,TGTGCCAGCAGCCGCGGGGGTATGGGACGCACCGGGGAGCCGTTTTTT,CASSRGGMGRTGEPFF